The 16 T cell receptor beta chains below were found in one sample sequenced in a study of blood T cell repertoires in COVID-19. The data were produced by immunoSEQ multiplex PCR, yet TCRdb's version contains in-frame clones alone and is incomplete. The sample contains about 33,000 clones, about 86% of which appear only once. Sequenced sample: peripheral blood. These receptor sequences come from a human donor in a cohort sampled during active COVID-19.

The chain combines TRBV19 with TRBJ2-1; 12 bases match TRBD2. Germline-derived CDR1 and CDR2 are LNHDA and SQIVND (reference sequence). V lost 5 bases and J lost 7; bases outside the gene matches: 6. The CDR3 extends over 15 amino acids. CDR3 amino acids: CASSPSGRAVNEQFF. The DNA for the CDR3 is TGTGCCAGTAGTCCTAGCGGGAGGGCCGTAAATGAGCAGTTCTTC.

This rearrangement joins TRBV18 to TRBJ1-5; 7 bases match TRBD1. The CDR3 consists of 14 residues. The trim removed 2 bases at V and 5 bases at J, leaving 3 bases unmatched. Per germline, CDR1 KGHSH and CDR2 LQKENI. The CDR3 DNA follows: TGTGCCAGCTCACCATCAGGGGGGTATCAGCCCCAGCATTTT. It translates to CASSPSGGYQPQHF.

The CDR3 region is CASSLVRGGGQETQYF. The DNA for the CDR3 is TGTGCCAGCAGCTTAGTAAGGGGGGGAGGACAAGAGACCCAGTACTTC. The rearrangement links TRBV7-9 to TRBJ2-5; maybe TRBD2 (7 bases). The CDR3 covers 16 residues. V gave up 1 base and J gave up 2 bases, with 14 bases separating them. In germline, CDR1 is SEHNR, CDR2 FQNEAQ (reference sequence).

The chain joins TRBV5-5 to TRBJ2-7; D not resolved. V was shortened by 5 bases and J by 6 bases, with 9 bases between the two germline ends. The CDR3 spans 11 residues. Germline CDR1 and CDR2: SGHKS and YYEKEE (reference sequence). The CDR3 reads CASSSQSEQYF. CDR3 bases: TGTGCCAGCAGTTCGCAGTCCGAGCAGTACTTC.

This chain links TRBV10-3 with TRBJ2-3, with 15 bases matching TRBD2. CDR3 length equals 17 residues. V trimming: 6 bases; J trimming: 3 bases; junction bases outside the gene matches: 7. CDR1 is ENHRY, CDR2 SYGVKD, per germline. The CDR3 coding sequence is TGTGCCATCAGCCGGACTAGCGGGAGGGGGGGAACAGATACGCAGTATTTT. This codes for CAISRTSGRGGTDTQYF.

The CDR3 DNA is TGTGCCAGCAGTTCCGGGACTAGGGGAAATACGCAGTATTTT. Amino acids: CASSSGTRGNTQYF. The chain uses TRBV2 and TRBJ2-3; TRBD2 matches 8 bases. V dropped 5 bases and J dropped 7; count of bases not matched to a gene: 8. The germline V gene encodes CDR1 SNHLY and CDR2 FYNNEI. CDR3 size: 14 residues.

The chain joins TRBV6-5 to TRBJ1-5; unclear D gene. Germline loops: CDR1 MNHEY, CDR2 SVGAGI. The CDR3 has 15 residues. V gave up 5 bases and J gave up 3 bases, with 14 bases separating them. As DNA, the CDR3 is TGTGCCAGCAGTCCTCGGGGTTGGGACAATCAGCCCCAGCATTTT. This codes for CASSPRGWDNQPQHF.

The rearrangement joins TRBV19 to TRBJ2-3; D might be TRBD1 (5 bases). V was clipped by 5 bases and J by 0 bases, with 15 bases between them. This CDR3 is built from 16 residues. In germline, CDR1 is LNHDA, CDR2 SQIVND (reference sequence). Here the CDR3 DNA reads TGTGCCAGTAGTGGCAGGGTCAGAAGGAGCACAGATACGCAGTATTTT. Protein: CASSGRVRRSTDTQYF. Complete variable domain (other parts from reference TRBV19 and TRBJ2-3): DGGITQSPKYLFRKEGQNVTLSCEQNLNHDAMYWYRQDPGQGLRLIYYSQIVNDFQKGDIAEGYSVSREKKESFPLTVTSAQKNPTAFYLCASSGRVRRSTDTQYFGPGTRLTVL.

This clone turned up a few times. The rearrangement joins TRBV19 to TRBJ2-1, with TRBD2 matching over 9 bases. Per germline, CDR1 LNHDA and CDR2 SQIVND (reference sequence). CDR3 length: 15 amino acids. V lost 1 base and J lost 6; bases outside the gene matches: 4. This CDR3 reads CASSIGGGARNEQFF. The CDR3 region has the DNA TGTGCCAGTAGTATAGGCGGGGGGGCCCGCAATGAGCAGTTCTTC.

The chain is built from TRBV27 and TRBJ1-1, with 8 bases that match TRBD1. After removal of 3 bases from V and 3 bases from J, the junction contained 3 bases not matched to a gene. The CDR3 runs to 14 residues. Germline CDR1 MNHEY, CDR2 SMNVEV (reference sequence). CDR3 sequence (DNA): TGTGCCAGCAGTTTCAGGGGGCGGGACACTGAAGCTTTCTTT. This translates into CASSFRGRDTEAFF.

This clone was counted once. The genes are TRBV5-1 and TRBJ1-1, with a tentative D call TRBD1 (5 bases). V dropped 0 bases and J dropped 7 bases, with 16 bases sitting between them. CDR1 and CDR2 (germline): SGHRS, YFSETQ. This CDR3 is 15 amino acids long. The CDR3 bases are TGCGCCAGCAGCTTGGCGGCAGGGTCGTTGGGTGAAGCTTTCTTT. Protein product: CASSLAAGSLGEAFF. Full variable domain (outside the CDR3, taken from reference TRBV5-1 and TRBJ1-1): KAGVTQTPRYLIKTRGQQVTLSCSPISGHRSVSWYQQTPGQGLQFLFEYFSETQRNKGNFPGRFSGRQFSNSRSEMNVSTLELGDSALYLCASSLAAGSLGEAFFGQGTRLTVV.

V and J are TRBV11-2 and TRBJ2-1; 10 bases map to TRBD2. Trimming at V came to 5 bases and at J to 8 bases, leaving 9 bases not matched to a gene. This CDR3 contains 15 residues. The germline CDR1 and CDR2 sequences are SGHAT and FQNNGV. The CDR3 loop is CASSPPSGSRHEQFF. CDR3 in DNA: TGTGCCAGCAGCCCCCCTAGCGGGAGCCGCCATGAGCAGTTCTTC.

The CDR3 protein is CASSPPRGETDTQYF. CDR3 sequence (DNA): TGTGCCAGTAGTCCCCCCCGGGGTGAGACAGATACGCAGTATTTT. The chain employs TRBV19 and TRBJ2-3; possible D gene TRBD2, 5 bases. This CDR3 spans 15 amino acids. V lost 5 bases and J lost 3, with 15 bases in between. Germline lookup yields CDR1 LNHDA and CDR2 SQIVND (reference sequence).

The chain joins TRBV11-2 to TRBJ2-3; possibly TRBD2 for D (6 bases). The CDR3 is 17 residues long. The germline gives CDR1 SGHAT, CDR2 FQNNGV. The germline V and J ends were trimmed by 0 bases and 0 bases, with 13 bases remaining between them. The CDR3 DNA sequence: TGTGCCAGCAGCTTAGAAGGCGGGCTAGCGAGCACAGATACGCAGTATTTT. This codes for CASSLEGGLASTDTQYF.

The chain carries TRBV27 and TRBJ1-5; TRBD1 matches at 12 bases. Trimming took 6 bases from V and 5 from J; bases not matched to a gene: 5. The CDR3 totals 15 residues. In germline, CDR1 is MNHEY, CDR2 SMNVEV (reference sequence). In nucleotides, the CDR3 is TGTGCCAGCAGCCCCGGGACAGGGGGCTATCAGCCCCAGCATTTT. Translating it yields CASSPGTGGYQPQHF.

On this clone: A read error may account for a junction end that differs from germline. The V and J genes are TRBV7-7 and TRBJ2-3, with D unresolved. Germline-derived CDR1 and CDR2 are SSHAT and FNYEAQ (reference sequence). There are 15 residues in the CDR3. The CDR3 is CASSFGSGPTDTQYF. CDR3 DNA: TGTGCTAGCAGCTTCGGGTCCGGCCCTACAGATACGCAGTATTTT. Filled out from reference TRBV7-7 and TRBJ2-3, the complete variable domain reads GAGVSQSPRYKVTKRGQDVTLRCDPISSHATLYWYQQALGQGPEFLTYFNYEAQPDKSGLPSDRFSAERPEGSISTLTIQRTEQRDSAMYRCASSFGSGPTDTQYFGPGTRLTVL.